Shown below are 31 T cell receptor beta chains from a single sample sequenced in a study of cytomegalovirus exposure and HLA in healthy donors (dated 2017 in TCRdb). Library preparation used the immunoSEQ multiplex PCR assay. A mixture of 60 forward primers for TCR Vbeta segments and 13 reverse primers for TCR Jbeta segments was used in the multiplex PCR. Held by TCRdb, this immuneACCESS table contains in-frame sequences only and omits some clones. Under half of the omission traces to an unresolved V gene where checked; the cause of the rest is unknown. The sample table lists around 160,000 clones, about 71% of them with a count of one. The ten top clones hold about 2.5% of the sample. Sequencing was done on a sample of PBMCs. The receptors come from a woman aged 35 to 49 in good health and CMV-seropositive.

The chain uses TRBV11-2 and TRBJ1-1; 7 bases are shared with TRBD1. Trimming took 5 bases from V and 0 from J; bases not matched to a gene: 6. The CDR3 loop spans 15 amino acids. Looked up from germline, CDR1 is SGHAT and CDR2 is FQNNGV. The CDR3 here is CASSSQGQMNTEAFF. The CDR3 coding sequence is TGTGCCAGCAGCAGCCAGGGACAGATGAACACTGAAGCTTTCTTT.

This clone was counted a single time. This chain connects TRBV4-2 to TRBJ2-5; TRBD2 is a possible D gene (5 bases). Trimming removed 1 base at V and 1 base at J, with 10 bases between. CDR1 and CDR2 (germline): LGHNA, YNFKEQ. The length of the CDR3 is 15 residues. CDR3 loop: CASSQVSGFQETQYF. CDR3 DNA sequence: TGTGCCAGCAGCCAAGTTTCGGGATTCCAAGAGACCCAGTACTTC.

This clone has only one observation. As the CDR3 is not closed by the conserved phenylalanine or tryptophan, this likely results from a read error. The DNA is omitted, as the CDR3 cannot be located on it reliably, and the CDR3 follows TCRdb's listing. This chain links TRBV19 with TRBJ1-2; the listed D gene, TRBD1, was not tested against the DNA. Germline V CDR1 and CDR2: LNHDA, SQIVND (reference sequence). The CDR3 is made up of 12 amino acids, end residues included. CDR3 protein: CASSGTGADFVL.

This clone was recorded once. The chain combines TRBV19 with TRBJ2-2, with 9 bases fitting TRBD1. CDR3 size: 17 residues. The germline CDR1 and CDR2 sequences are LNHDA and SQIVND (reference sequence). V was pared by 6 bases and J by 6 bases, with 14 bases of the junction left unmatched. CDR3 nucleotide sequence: TGTGCCAGTAGCCCCAGAGACAGGGGGTTTTACCCCGGGGAGCTGTTTTTT. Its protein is CASSPRDRGFYPGELFF.

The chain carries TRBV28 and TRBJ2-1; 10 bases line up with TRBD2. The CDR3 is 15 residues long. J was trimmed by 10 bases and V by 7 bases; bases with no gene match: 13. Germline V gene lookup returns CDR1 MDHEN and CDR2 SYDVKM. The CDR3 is CASNRGSSGREEQFF. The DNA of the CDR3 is TGTGCCAGCAACAGGGGTTCTAGCGGGAGAGAGGAGCAGTTCTTC.

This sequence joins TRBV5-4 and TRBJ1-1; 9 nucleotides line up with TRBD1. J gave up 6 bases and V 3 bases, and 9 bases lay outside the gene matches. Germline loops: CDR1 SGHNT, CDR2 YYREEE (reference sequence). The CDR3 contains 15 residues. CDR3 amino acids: CASSSGTGWMAEAFF. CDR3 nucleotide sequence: TGTGCCAGCAGCTCCGGGACAGGGTGGATGGCTGAAGCTTTCTTT.

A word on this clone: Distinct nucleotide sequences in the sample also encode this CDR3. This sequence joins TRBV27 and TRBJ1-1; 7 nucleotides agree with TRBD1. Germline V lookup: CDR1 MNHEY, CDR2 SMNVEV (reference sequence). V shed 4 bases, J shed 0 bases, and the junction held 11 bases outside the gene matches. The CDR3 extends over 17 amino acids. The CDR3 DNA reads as TGTGCCAGCAGTTCCGGGACAGAGAGCTTCATGAACACTGAAGCTTTCTTT. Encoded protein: CASSSGTESFMNTEAFF.

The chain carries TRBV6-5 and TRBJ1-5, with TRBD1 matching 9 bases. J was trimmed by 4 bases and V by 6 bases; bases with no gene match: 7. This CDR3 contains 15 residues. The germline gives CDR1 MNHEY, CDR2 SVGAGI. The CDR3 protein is CASSPGTGLNQPQHF. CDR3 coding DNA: TGTGCCAGCAGCCCCGGGACAGGGTTAAATCAGCCCCAGCATTTT.

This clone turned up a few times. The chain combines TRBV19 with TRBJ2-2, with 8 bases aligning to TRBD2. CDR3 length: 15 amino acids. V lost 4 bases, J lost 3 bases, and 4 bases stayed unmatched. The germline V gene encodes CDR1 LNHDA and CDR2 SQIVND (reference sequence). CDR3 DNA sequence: TGTGCCAGTAGTAGAAAACTAGCGGACACCGGGGAGCTGTTTTTT. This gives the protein CASSRKLADTGELFF.

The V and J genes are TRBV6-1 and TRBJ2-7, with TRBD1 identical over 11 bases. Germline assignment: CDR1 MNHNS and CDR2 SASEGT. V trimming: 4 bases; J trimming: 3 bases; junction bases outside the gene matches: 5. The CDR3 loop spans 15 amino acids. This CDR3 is CASSVAGTGGYEQYF. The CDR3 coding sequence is TGTGCCAGCAGTGTAGCGGGGACAGGGGGCTACGAGCAGTACTTC.

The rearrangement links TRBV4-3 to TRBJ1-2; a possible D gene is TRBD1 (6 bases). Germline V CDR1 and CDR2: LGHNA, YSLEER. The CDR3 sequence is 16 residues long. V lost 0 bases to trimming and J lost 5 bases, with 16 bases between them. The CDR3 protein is CASSQDRGGAGYGYTF. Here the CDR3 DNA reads TGCGCCAGCAGCCAAGATCGAGGGGGGGCTGGTTATGGCTACACCTTC.

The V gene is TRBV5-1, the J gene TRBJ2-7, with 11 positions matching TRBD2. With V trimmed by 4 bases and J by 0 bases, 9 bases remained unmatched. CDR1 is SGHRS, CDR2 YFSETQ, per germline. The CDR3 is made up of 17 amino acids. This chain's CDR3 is CASSPGLAGGSSYEQYF. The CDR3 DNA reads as TGCGCCAGCAGCCCCGGACTAGCGGGCGGAAGCTCCTACGAGCAGTACTTC.

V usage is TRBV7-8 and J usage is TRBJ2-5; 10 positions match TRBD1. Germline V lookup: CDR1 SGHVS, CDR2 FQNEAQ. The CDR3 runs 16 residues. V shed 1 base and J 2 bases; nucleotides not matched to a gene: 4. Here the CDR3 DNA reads TGTGCCAGCAGCTTAGGAGACAGGGGGCATCAAGAGACCCAGTACTTC. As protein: CASSLGDRGHQETQYF.

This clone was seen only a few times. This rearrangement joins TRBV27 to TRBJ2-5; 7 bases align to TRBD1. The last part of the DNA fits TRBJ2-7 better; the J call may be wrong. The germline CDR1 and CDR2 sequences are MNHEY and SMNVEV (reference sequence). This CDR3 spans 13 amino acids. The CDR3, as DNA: TGTGCCAGCAGTGGACAGGACTCGTACGAGCAGTACTTC. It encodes CASSGQDSYEQYF.

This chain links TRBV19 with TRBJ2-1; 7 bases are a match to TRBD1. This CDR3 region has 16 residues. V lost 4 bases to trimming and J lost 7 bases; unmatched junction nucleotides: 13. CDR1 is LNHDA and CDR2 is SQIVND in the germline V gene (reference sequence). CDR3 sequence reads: CASSSRQGALWNEQFF. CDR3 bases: TGTGCCAGTAGTAGCAGACAGGGAGCCTTATGGAATGAGCAGTTCTTC.

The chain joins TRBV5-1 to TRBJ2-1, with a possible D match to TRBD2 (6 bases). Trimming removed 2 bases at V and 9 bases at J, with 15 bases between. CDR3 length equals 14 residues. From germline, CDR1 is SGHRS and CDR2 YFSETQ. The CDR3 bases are TGCGCCAGCAGCTTACGGGGGTCCGGGGGTGAGCAGTTCTTC. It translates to CASSLRGSGGEQFF.

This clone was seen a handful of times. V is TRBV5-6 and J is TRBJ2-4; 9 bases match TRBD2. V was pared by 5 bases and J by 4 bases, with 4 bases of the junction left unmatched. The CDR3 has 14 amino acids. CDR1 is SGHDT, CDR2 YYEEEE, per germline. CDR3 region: CASSYTSGKNIQYF. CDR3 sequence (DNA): TGTGCCAGCAGTTACACTAGCGGGAAAAACATTCAGTACTTC.

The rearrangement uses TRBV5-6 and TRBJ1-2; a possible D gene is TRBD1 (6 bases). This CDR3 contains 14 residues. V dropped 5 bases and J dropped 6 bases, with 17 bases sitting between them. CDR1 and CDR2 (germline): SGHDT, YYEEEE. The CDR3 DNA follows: TGTGCCAGCAGTCCTGGATGGGGGGGCGATGGCTACACCTTC. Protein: CASSPGWGGDGYTF.

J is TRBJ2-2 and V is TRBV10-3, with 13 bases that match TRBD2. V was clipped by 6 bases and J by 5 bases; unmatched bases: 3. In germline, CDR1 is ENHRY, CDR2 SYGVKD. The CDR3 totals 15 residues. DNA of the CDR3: TGTGCCATCAGCGGACTAGCGGGGGTAACCGGGGAGCTGTTTTTT. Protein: CAISGLAGVTGELFF.

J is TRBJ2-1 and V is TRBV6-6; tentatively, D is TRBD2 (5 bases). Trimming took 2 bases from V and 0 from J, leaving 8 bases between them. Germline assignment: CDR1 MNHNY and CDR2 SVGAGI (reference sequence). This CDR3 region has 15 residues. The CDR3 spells CASSYTGISYNEQFF. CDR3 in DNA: TGTGCCAGCAGTTACACGGGAATCTCCTACAATGAGCAGTTCTTC.

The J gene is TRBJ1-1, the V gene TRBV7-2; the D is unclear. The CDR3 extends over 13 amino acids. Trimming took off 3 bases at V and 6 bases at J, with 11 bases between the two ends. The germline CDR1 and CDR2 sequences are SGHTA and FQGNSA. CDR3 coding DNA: TGTGCCAGCAGCTTTCGCCGGGAAGCTGAAGCTTTCTTT. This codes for CASSFRREAEAFF.

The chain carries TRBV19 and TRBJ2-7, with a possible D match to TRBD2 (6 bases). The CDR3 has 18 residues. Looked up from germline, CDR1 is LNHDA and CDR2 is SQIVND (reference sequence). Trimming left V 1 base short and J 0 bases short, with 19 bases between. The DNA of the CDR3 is TGTGCCAGTAGTATAGCCATCAGCCTTGGGGGGAGCTCCTACGAGCAGTACTTC. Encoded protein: CASSIAISLGGSSYEQYF.

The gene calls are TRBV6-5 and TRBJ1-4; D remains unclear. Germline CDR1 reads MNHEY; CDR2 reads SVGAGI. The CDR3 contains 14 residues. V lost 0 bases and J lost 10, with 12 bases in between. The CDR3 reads CASSYSRWGGKLFF. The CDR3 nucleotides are TGTGCCAGCAGTTACTCCCGTTGGGGAGGAAAACTGTTTTTT.

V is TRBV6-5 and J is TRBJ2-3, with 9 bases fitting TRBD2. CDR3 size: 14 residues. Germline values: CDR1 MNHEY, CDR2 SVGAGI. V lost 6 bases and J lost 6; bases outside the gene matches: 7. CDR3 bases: TGTGCCAGCAGCCCCGGGACTAGCAGCGATACGCAGTATTTT. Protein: CASSPGTSSDTQYF.

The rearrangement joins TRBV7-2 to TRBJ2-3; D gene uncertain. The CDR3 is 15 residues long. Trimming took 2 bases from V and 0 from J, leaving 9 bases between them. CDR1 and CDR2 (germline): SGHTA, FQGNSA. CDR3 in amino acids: CASSLQPVSTDTQYF. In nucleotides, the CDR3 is TGTGCCAGCAGCTTACAACCGGTTAGCACAGATACGCAGTATTTT.

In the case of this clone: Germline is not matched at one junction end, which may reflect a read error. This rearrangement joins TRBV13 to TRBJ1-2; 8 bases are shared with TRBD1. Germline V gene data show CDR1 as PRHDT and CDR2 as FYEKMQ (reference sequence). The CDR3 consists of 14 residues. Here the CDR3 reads CASSSGQGNYGYPF. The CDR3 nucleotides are TGTGCCAGCAGTTCCGGACAGGGCAACTATGGCTACCCCTTC.

CDR3 sequence (DNA): TGTGCCAGCAGCCTCCGACAGGGAACTAATGAAAAACTGTTTTTT. Translating it yields CASSLRQGTNEKLFF. This chain uses TRBV7-2 with TRBJ1-4, with 7 bases lining up with TRBD1. The germline CDR1 and CDR2 sequences are SGHTA and FQGNSA. The CDR3 extends over 15 amino acids. J lost 1 base, V lost 5 bases, and 4 bases had no gene match.

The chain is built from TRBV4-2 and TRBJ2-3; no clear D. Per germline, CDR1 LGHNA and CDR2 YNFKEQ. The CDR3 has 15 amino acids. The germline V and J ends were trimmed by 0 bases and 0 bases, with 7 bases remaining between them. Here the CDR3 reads CASSQDYASTDTQYF. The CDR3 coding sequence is TGTGCCAGCAGCCAAGACTACGCTAGCACAGATACGCAGTATTTT.

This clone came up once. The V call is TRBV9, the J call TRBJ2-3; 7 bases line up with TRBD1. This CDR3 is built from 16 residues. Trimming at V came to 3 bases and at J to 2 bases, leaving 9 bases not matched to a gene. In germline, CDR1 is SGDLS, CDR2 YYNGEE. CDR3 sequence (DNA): TGTGCCAGCAGCGCGACAGGGTATGTGGTCACAGATACGCAGTATTTT. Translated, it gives CASSATGYVVTDTQYF.

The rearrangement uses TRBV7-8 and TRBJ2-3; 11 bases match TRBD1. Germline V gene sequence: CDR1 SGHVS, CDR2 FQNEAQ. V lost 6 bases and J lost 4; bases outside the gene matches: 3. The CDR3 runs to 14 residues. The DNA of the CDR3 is TGTGCCAGCAGGCCGGGACAGGGGGCAGATACGCAGTATTTT. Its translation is CASRPGQGADTQYF.

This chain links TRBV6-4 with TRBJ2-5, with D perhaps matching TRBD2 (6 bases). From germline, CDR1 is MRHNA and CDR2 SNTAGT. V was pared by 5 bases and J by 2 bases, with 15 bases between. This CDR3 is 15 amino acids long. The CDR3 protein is CASSPRSGGQETQYF. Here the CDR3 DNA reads TGTGCCAGCAGTCCCCGTAGTGGGGGGCAAGAGACCCAGTACTTC.